This T cell receptor (beta chain) comes out of a study of blood T cells in healthy people across ages. Sample-barcoded 5' priming and a J-beta primer mix drove a second PCR of about 6 to 12 cycles. TCRdb re-derived calls from the 5' RACE reads in MiXCR, one entry per CDR3 protein. The table includes over 500,000 distinct CDR3 sequences, under 65% detected once. The length of the CDR3 is 21 residues. This clonotype was obtained from a woman of 80 years or more in good health. J is TRBJ2-4 and V is TRBV21-1; the table gives TRBD1 as D, unverified against the DNA. TRBV21-1 is annotated as a pseudogene. The sample was blood. The CDR3 bases are TGTGCCAGCAGCAAAGCCGGAGGTGGGGACAGGGGCTCCGTAGCCAAAAACATTCAGTACTTC. This gives the protein CASSKAGGGDRGSVAKNIQYF.